This T cell receptor beta chain derives from a study of cytomegalovirus exposure and HLA in healthy donors listed by TCRdb under 2017. With regard to the full study: According to an earlier analysis of a few hundred of the donors, 150 million to 200 million T cells yielded 95 million to 140 million unique TCR beta sequences and roughly 280 Gb of sequence data. Roughly 300 gigabases of sequencing data and around 85 million unique TCR sequences made up an early release that covered several hundred HLA-typed donors. Of the 300 to 450 genotyped donors, 81% fell in the genetic ancestry cluster associated with self-reported Caucasian donors. The study was designed to test whether signatures of past pathogen exposure could be identified by cataloging public T cell receptors. The T cell repertoires of 550 to 850 subjects were profiled by immunosequencing and related to cytomegalovirus serostatus. Besides the first cohort of 666 subjects, a separate validation cohort made up of 120 different subjects was used. High-throughput TCR immunosequencing, statistical association of individual TCRs with disease status, and machine learning were combined to predict cytomegalovirus infection status. A later analysis re-examined previously published TCR beta repertoires from about 670 donors and added high-resolution HLA genotyping to investigate patterns of TCR occurrence. The later analysis used no new phenotypic data to find candidate immune exposures, relying instead on TCR beta sequences and their occurrence across donors. To decide whether each TCR beta V gene segment behaved as functional or pseudogenic, an earlier analysis of some 540 of the donors relied on high-throughput TCR beta sequencing. Donor age, sex, ethnicity and CMV serostatus were compiled together with the repertoire data. Genome-wide SNP genotypes for about 55% of the roughly 670 donors were used in a later genetic analysis, which treated that subset as a discovery cohort. Every discovery cohort repertoire had been produced on one sequencing platform. HLA typing covered class I and class II loci at four-digit resolution. The number of donors typed differed by locus, with about 629-630 for A, B, C, DRB1 and DQB1, approximately 500 for DQA1, 600 to 610 for DPA1, and some 470 for DPB1. Four to six DR-DQ haplotypes were handled as single units for association and clustering, since linkage in the cohort was strong. Across about 380 genotyped donors of the cohort, an average of approximately 240,000 unique TCR beta nucleotide sequences per donor were sequenced, and roughly 17% of those sequences were non-productive.

Remarks on this clone: This clone's antigen is unknown.

The protocol used for the library was the immunoSEQ multiplex PCR assay. For the multiplex PCR, a mixture combining 60 forward primers for TCR Vbeta segments and 13 reverse primers for TCR Jbeta segments was used. Amplification of the CDR3 region of rearranged TCR beta genes was performed with a multiplex PCR assay on genomic DNA. The amplified TCR beta libraries were sequenced on the Illumina HiSeq System as 87-base-pair reads. The authors processed their data as follows. A later analysis counted some 74 million unique TCR beta chains across the 640 or so repertoires, and around 9.9 million of these chains were shared by at least two donors. Raw reads were error-corrected and collapsed into unique sequences with a nearest-neighbor algorithm that merged closely related sequences to remove PCR and sequencing errors. Alignment of CDR3 sequences to IMGT reference sequences was used to assign V, D and J gene segments. For a sequence to be retained, a match of at least six nucleotides to both a V gene segment and a J gene segment was required. A rearrangement was called productive if the CDR3 had no stop codons and remained in frame with V and J, and every other rearrangement was called non-productive. Following IMGT convention, CDR3 was defined as the stretch from the second conserved V-encoded cysteine to the conserved J-encoded phenylalanine. The earlier analysis of 587 of the donors excluded sequences that lacked an unambiguous match to a single V gene segment. In an earlier analysis of roughly 600 of the donors, a V segment was called functional when productive rearrangements were above 56.7%, and segregating when the standard deviation between donors exceeded 5%. A statistical classification framework was built for diagnosing cytomegalovirus status from the catalog of TCR beta chain sequences. V and J gene assignment, in a later analysis, came from comparing TCR nucleotide sequences with IMGT/GENE-DB human TR gene sequences. Using the TCRdist pipeline, a later analysis assigned CDR3 sequences along with most-parsimonious VDJ recombination scenarios. In a later analysis, each TCR beta chain was defined by its CDR3 amino acid sequence together with its V-gene family, and reads without a unique V-gene family were excluded. As a way to deal with suspected cross-contamination and a sequencing artifact, a later analysis dropped 450 to 600 nucleotide sequences that were highly shared and had low generation probability. A later analysis calculated a clonal expansion index for each public chain from normalized within-repertoire ranks of inferred template counts. In a later analysis, generation probabilities were computed using a VDJ recombination model fitted to out-of-frame rearrangements, and the results were checked against IGoR. In a later analysis, hypergeometric tests were used to score TCR-TCR, TCR-HLA and TCR-CMV co-occurrence, with a repertoire-size bias correction applied to TCR pairs. A later analysis estimated false discovery rates by permuting HLA or CMV assignments 20 times. In a later analysis, co-occurring TCRs were grouped using DBSCAN, and TCRdist sequence similarity was added for clustering within HLA-allele-positive subsets. Repertoires with fewer than 30,000 or more than 120,000 public chains, plus five repertoires with anomalous nucleotide sharing, were excluded from co-occurrence clustering. TCRdb took this table from immuneACCESS and kept in-frame rearrangements with V and J called. Such tables lack part of the clones; where checked against another copy, unresolved V genes explain under half of the gap, and the rest is unexplained. V and J calls and clone size follow that table, whereas D and trimming were derived from the DNA. The data table for this sample lists about 67,000 clones. Jointly, the top ten make up around 5.3% of the sample.

Trimming removed 6 bases from V and 6 bases from J; the gene matches leave 8 bases unexplained. Taken from the germline V gene, the CDR1 and CDR2 loops are LGHNA and YNFKEQ. From its cysteine to its phenylalanine, the CDR3 spans 16 amino acids. Only the CDR3 DNA is retained, 48 bases long and in frame from the first base. In total, just over 650 healthy bone marrow donors made up the cohort. All cohort members were sampled while nominally healthy, although unrecorded immune exposures were likely present. The donor was CMV seropositive and was included in the group of some 290 seropositive cohort members. Each donor provided a peripheral blood sample, and peripheral blood mononuclear cells were used for TCR beta sequencing. The Qiagen DNeasy Blood Extraction Kit was used to extract genomic DNA from the blood cell samples. Study-wide findings and limitations: The sequencing pipeline was judged likely to have produced a cluster of highly shared sequence variants as a technical artifact. A further reported finding was that TCR beta sequences accurately predicted the HLA-A and HLA-B alleles for most subjects in the first cohort. A later analysis found that TCR association rates varied across HLA loci, with DRB1 alleles showing the most associated TCRs and HLA-C alleles the fewest. Linkage disequilibrium might explain the correlated functional status among segregating V segments, but an unknown experimental factor could not be excluded. According to a later genetic analysis, donors in an Asian-associated ancestry cluster had fewer N-insertions in productive TCRs than the approximately 650-donor mean. The presence/absence analyses assumed that sequencing depth was roughly uniform across donors, and that assumption may not be true. At a false discovery rate of 0.05, a later analysis linked 15,000 to 20,000 TCR beta sequences to specific HLA alleles. The classifier was reported to diagnose cytomegalovirus status with high specificity and sensitivity in both the original cohort and the validation cohort. A total of fewer than 200 TCR beta chains were listed by the study as associated with cytomegalovirus. In an earlier analysis of several hundred of the donors, most TCR beta V segments were observed in productive rearrangements about 87% or about 30% of the time, broadly matching IMGT annotations. A later analysis found that HLA-associated TCR beta chains were more clonally expanded and had lower generation probabilities than equally common non-associated chains. An association between a missense DCLRE1C variant and V-gene and J-gene trimming of TCR beta chains was found in a later genetic analysis and replicated in an independent cohort. Several of the top co-occurrence clusters appeared to be linked to parvovirus B19, influenza, CMV and Epstein-Barr virus, according to a later analysis. Only TCR beta chains were sequenced in this cohort, and the absence of alpha or paired-chain data limited detectable features. According to the authors, the approach could potentially be generalized to other disease states and immunological phenotypes. Because counts were too low, approximately 18 rarely observed V segments, including chromosome 9 orphons, were excluded from the earlier analysis of about 500 of the donors. A few of the identified cytomegalovirus-associated TCR beta chains were confirmed in vitro to be specific for cytomegalovirus antigens. When HLA alleles, especially DR and DQ, strongly co-occurred, attributing TCR associations to individual alleles was difficult. Immune exposure information for the cohort was limited to CMV serostatus. HLA typing was unavailable for some donors at each locus, so association tests used only the typed subset. While some public TCRs were present in many individuals, most TCR sequences turned up only very rarely across donors. Some IMGT-functional V segments, including TRBV6-2 and TRBV6-3, could not be told apart with the 87-base-pair reads, so those segments were excluded. According to a later analysis, most CMV-associated TCR beta chains appeared to be HLA-restricted, and the HLA associations seemed to be driven largely by CMV exposure.

The sequenced sample was PBMCs. This sequence was found in a man aged 25 to 40 in good health and CMV-seropositive. The chain employs TRBV4-2 and TRBJ1-6, with 10 middle bases fitting TRBD1. The CDR3 here reads CASRRQGASGNSPLHF. The sequenced DNA: TGTGCCAGCAGACGACAGGGGGCCTCCGGTAATTCACCCCTCCACTTT.